This T cell receptor beta chain was documented in a study of OX40 agonist ivuxolimab in advanced cancers. Whole-study context: The study gave patients intravenous ivuxolimab at 0.01 to 10 mg/kg every 2 weeks. The study, taken as a whole, reports: The study found that CD8+ T cells averaged more expanded clones than CD4+.

Method: immunoSEQ multiplex PCR; TCRdb's copy keeps in-frame clones and lacks some. The repertoire holds some 30,000 clones, with about 90% as singletons. The trim removed 5 bases at V and 1 base at J, leaving 10 bases unmatched. Germline CDR1 is SGHAT and CDR2 is FQNNGV. This CDR3 is built from 17 residues. Comments on this clone: As yet, its antigen is unknown.

The gene calls are TRBV11-2 and TRBJ2-2; 7 bases fit TRBD2. This clonotype originated in an adult with an advanced solid tumor such as melanoma, head and neck, liver or kidney cancer. Sequences were derived from CD4+ or CD8+ T cells sorted from blood, sampled in a trial of the OX40 agonist ivuxolimab. CDR3: CASSPLFGGENTGELFF. CDR3 DNA sequence: TGTGCCAGCAGCCCCCTATTTGGGGGGGAGAACACCGGGGAGCTGTTTTTT. The entire variable domain, with the rest obtained from reference TRBV11-2 and TRBJ2-2, is as follows: EAGVAQSPRYKIIEKRQSVAFWCNPISGHATLYWYQQILGQGPKLLIQFQNNGVVDDSQLPKDRFSAERLKGVDSTLKIQPAKLEDSAVYLCASSPLFGGENTGELFFGEGSRLTVL.